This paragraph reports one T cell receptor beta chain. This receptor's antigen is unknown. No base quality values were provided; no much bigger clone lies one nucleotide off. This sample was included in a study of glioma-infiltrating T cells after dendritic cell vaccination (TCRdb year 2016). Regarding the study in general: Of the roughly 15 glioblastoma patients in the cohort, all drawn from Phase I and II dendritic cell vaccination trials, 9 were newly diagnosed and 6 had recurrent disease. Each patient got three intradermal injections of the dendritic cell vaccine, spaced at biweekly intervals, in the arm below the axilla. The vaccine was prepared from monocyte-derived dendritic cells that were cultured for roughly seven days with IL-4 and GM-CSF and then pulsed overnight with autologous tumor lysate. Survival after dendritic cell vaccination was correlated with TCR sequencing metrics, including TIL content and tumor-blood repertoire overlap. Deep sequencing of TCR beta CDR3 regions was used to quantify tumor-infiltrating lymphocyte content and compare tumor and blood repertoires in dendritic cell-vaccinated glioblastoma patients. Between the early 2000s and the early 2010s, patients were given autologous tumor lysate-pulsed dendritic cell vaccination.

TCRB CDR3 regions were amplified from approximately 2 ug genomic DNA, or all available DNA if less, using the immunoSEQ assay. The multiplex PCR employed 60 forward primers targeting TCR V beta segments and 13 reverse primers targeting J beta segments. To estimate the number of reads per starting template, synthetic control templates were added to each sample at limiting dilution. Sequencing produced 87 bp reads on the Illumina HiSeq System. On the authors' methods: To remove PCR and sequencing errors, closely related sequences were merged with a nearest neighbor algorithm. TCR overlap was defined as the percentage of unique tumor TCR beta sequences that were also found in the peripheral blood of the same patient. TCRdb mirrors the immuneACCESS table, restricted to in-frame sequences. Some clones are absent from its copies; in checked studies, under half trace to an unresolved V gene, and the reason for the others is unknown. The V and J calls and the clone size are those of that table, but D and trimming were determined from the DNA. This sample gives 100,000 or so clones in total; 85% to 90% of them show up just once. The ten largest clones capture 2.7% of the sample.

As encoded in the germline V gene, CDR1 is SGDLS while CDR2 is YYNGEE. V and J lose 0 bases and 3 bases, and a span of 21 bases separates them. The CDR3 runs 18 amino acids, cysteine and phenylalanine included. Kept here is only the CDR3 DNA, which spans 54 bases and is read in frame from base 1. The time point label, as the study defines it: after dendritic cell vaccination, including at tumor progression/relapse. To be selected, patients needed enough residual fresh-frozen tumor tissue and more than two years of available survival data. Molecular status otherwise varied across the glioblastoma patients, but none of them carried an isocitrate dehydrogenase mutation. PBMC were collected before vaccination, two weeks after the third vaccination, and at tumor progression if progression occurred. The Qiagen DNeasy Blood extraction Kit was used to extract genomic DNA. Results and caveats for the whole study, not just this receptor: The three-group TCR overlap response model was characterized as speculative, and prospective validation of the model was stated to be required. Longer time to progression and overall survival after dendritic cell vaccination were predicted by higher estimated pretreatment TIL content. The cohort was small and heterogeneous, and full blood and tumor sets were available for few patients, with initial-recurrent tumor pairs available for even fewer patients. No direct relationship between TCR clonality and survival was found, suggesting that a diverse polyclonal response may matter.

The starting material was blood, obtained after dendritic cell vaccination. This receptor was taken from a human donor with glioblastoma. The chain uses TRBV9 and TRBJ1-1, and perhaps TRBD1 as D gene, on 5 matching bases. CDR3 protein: CASSVAGGTLGRDTEAFF. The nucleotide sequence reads TGTGCCAGCAGCGTAGCGGGGGGAACATTAGGCCGTGACACTGAAGCTTTCTTT.